This T cell receptor beta chain stems from a study of beta chain features in type 1 diabetes. All of the isolated RNA was reverse transcribed, so expressed TCRB transcripts were sequenced. Some clones are missing from TCRdb's copy, which holds only in-frame ones; the method was immunoSEQ multiplex PCR. The data contain about 340,000 clones, 6.5% to 10% of them singletons. CDR3 length equals 11 residues. Trimming took 6 bases from V and 4 from J, leaving 10 bases between them. The germline V gene has CDR1 DFQATT and CDR2 SNEGSKA (reference sequence). Sequencing was performed on central memory CD4+ T cells from blood. This chain joins TRBV20-1 and TRBJ2-7; D unclear. The TCR sequence derives from a young woman in good health. The CDR3 region is CSATQEYEQYF. The CDR3 region has the DNA TGCAGTGCAACGCAGGAATACGAGCAGTACTTC.